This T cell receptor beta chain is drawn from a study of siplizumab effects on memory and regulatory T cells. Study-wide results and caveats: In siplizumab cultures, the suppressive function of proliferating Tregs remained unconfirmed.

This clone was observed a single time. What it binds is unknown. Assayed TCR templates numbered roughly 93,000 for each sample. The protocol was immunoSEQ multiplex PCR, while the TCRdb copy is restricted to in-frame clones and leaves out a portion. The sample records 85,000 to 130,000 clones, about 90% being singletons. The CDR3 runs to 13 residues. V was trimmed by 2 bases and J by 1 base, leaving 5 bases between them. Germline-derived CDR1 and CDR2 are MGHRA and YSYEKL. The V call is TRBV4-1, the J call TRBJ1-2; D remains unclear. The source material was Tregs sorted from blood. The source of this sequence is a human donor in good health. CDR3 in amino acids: CASSQQSNYGYTF. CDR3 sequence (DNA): TGCGCCAGCAGCCAACAGAGTAACTATGGCTACACCTTC.